The T cell receptor beta chain under discussion was sequenced for a study of T cells in Graves' hyperthyroidism and ophthalmopathy. Study in general: Pretreatment peripheral blood was obtained at initial diagnosis. General observations from the study: The model anticipated ophthalmopathy a median approximately six months pre-onset.

This CDR3 is 15 amino acids long. After removal of 5 bases from V and 0 bases from J, the junction contained 7 bases not matched to a gene. The germline CDR1 and CDR2 sequences are LNHDA and SQIVND (reference sequence). Stable Graves' hyperthyroidism denoted no ophthalmopathy progression over 18 months. The PBMCs were taken from around 10 ml of fresh peripheral blood. Regions amplified from RNA transcripts were the TCR beta CDR3 regions. Using the HTBI primer set, a first-round RT-PCR was run on the TCR CDR3. One entry per CDR3 protein, called by TCRdb with MiXCR from the multiplex PCR reads. The sample includes just under 750,000 distinct CDR3 sequences, 35% of them seen just once. The sample holds one count of this clonotype. What it binds is unknown.

The sequence derives from a middle-aged woman with Graves' hyperthyroidism. V gene TRBV19 combines with J gene TRBJ2-7; TRBD1 agrees at 7 bases. Sample: blood. The CDR3 is CASSWGTDHSYEQYF. CDR3 sequence (DNA): TGTGCCAGTAGTTGGGGGACAGATCACTCCTACGAGCAGTACTTC.